Given below is one T cell receptor (beta chain) in context. The antigen remains unidentified. This specimen belongs to a study of memory CD4+ T cells and cytomegalovirus serostatus. Study-wide points: 67 of 164 known CMV-associated TCRbeta sequences appeared in CD4+ memory. A US-trained random forest predicted CMV serostatus with median AUC around 0.91.

Authors' processing steps: Out-of-frame sequences were removed, leaving 2 million or so distinct TCRbeta sequences. This table comes from immunoSEQ multiplex PCR, and its TCRdb copy is limited to in-frame clones, with some not included. From that table come the V and J calls and clone size; the DNA was used to work out D and trimming. This table has tens of thousands of clones, 80% to 90% appearing once. The sort gate was single viable CD3+CD4+CD8-CD45RO+ cells for memory CD4+ T cells. Donors' CMV status reflects serum IgG against pp150, pp28, p38, p52. V gave up 3 bases and J gave up 0 bases, with 5 bases separating them. CDR1 MNHNS and CDR2 SASEGT come from the germline V gene. This CDR3 is 14 amino acids long.

Sequenced material: memory CD4+ T cells from blood. The receptor was derived from an adult in good health and CMV-seronegative. V and J are TRBV6-1 and TRBJ2-2, with no clear D. The CDR3 DNA reads as TGTGCCAGCAGTGACGCCCCGAACACCGGGGAGCTGTTTTTT. Translating gives CASSDAPNTGELFF.